The subject of this entry is one T cell receptor beta chain. No antigen is known for it. The sample belongs to a study of CD8 T cells in ankylosing spondylitis. Study conclusions and caveats: Among TCR beta sequences, a motif of eight or nine highly homologous variants appeared characteristic of ankylosing spondylitis blood.

Between the trimmed V and J ends, which lost 6 bases and 2 bases, there was a span of 10 bases. This CDR3 is built from 13 residues. CDR1 and CDR2 (germline): LNHDA, SQIVND (reference sequence). TCRdb recomputed calls from the 5' RACE reads with MiXCR, one row per CDR3 protein. The sample lists some 250,000 distinct CDR3 sequences; roughly 10% were seen once. Material for sequencing was blood, either unsorted or a sorted T cell fraction (not recorded which). The V call is TRBV19, the J call TRBJ2-5; D is uncertain. The origin of this receptor is a male donor with ankylosing spondylitis or in good health (not recorded which). The DNA for the CDR3 is TGTGCCAGTAGCCGCGATAAACAAGAGACCCAGTACTTC. It specifies CASSRDKQETQYF.